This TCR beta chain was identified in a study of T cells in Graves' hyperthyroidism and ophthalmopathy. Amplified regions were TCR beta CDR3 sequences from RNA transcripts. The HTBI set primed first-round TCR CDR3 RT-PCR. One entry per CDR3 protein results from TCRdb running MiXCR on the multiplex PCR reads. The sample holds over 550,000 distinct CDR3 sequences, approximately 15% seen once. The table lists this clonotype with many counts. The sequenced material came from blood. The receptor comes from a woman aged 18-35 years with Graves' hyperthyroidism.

The CDR3 protein is CAIRRNYGYTF. CDR3 nucleotide sequence: TGTGCCATCAGGAGGAACTATGGCTACACCTTC. V is TRBV10-3 and J is TRBJ1-2, with D unclear. The CDR3 spans 11 residues. V lost 6 bases to trimming and J lost 2 bases, with 4 bases between them. Germline CDR1 is ENHRY and CDR2 is SYGVKD.